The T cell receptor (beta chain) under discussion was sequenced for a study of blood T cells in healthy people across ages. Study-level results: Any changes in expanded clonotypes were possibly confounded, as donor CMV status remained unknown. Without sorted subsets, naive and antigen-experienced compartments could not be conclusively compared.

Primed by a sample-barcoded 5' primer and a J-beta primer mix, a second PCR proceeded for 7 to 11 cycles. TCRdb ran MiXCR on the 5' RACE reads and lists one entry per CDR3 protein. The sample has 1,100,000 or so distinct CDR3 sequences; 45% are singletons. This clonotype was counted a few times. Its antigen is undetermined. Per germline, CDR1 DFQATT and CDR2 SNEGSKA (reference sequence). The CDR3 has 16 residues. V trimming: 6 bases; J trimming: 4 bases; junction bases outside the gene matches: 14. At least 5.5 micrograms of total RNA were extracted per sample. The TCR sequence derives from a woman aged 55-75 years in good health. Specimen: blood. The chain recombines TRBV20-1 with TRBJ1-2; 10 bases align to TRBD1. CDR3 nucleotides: TGCAGTGCCCCTTCCCCGGACAGGGGGTTGATCTATGGCTACACCTTC. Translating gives CSAPSPDRGLIYGYTF.